This TCR beta chain was found in a study of OX40 agonist ivuxolimab in advanced cancers. At the level of the whole study: Ivuxolimab, which targeted the costimulatory receptor OX40 (CD134), was an agonistic, fully human IgG2 monoclonal antibody. Partial responses were achieved by three dose-escalation patients, of whom one had hepatocellular carcinoma and two had cutaneous melanoma. The point of sequencing TCRbeta in the periphery was to test whether ivuxolimab changed TCR sequence diversity and drove clonal T-cell expansion. Prior anti-PD-1, anti-PD-L1 or anti-CTLA-4 therapy was permitted, and 40% of dose-escalation patients had received checkpoint inhibitors. Among the approximately 54 dose-escalation patients, approximately 20 had hepatocellular carcinoma, around 15 melanoma, 9 renal cell carcinoma and 9 head and neck cancer. Intravenous ivuxolimab was administered to patients every 2 weeks at six dose levels: 0.01, 0.1, 0.3, 1.5, 3 and 10 mg/kg. The dose-escalation cohort was about 83% male with a mean age of about 60 years, ranging from about 20 to 85. The monotherapy dose-escalation portion (N ≈ 52 patients) of the phase I ivuxolimab trial is reported in the paper. General findings and caveats noted by the study authors: After ivuxolimab, expanded clones were on average more numerous among CD8+ T cells than among CD4+ T cells. At doses of 0.1 to 3.0 mg/kg, clonal expansion of both CD4+ and CD8+ T cells in blood was seen between baseline and week 6. Low levels of normalized T-cell clonal expansion were also seen in some patients who did not respond. The antigen specificity of the peripheral T cells that underwent clonal expansion was not determined. In the 0.1-3.0 mg/kg groups, partial responders were among the patients with the lowest normalized peripheral clonal expansion, particularly in CD8+ T cells.

Genomic DNA was extracted from sorted cells for sequencing of the TCRbeta CDR3 region. TCRbeta CDR3 regions were sequenced using the immunoSEQ Assay. This immuneACCESS table, as held by TCRdb, lists in-frame sequences with V and J called but not all clones. Of the missing ones, under half trace to an unresolved V gene in checked studies; the others have no known cause. A total of 40,000 to 65,000 clones appear in this sample, 84% of them only once. The ten largest account for approximately 4.6% of the sample. A remark on this clone: Its antigen is still unknown. There are no base qualities to consult, and no much larger clone falls within one base.

The CDR3 has 14 amino acids, counting the end cysteine and phenylalanine. Just the 42-base CDR3 DNA is kept, in frame starting at base 1. The germline V gene (reference sequence) sets CDR1 to LNHDA and CDR2 to SQIVND. Between the V and J ends, shortened by 5 bases and 0 bases respectively, the junction contains 10 bases. The trial excluded patients who had a history of autoimmune disease or who were on systemic immunosuppression. Peripheral blood for TCR sequencing was collected from all dose cohorts at baseline, on cycle 4 day 1, and on cycle 7 day 1. The samples were drawn from a first-in-human, open-label, multicenter phase I dose-escalation trial of ivuxolimab. Adults with locally advanced or metastatic melanoma, renal cell, hepatocellular, or head and neck squamous cell carcinoma were enrolled in the trial. Before TCR sequencing, CD4+ T cells and CD8+ T cells were sorted from peripheral blood as separate populations.

This clonotype originated in an adult with an advanced solid tumor such as melanoma, head and neck, liver or kidney cancer. Here the chain combines TRBV19 and TRBJ1-1; no D gene call is confident. The sequencing used CD4+ or CD8+ T cells sorted from blood, collected in a trial of the OX40 agonist ivuxolimab. The CDR3 region reads CASSGSGLNTEAFF. In nucleotides, the sequence is TGTGCCAGTAGTGGAAGCGGGTTGAACACTGAAGCTTTCTTT.